What follows describes a single T cell receptor (beta chain). There is no known antigen for this receptor. Nothing much larger sits one base from this clone, and base qualities are not available. Patients with autoimmune disease history or receiving systemic immunosuppression were excluded from the trial. In every dose cohort, peripheral blood was drawn for TCR sequencing at baseline, cycle 4 day 1, and cycle 7 day 1. The samples were drawn from a first-in-human, open-label, multicenter phase I dose-escalation trial of ivuxolimab. Adults with locally advanced or metastatic melanoma, renal cell carcinoma, hepatocellular carcinoma or head and neck squamous cell carcinoma were enrolled in the trial. CD4+ and CD8+ T cells were sorted separately from peripheral blood before TCR sequencing. This sample was taken from a study of OX40 agonist ivuxolimab in advanced cancers. General notes on the study: The costimulatory receptor OX40 (CD134) was targeted by ivuxolimab, a fully human IgG2 agonistic monoclonal antibody. Partial responses were achieved by three dose-escalation patients, of whom one had hepatocellular carcinoma and two had cutaneous melanoma. A male proportion of roughly 80% and a mean age of approximately 60 years, ranging from roughly 23 to 85, were recorded for the dose-escalation cohort. Intravenous ivuxolimab was administered to patients every 2 weeks at six dose levels: 0.01, 0.1, 0.3, 1.5, 3 and 10 mg/kg. The point of sequencing TCRbeta in the periphery was to test whether ivuxolimab changed TCR sequence diversity and drove clonal T-cell expansion. The paper reports the monotherapy dose-escalation portion (N of about 52 patients) of the phase I ivuxolimab trial. Of the 50 or so patients in dose escalation, about 20 had hepatocellular carcinoma, some 15 had melanoma, 9 had renal cell carcinoma and 9 had head and neck cancer. Prior anti-PD-1, anti-PD-L1 or anti-CTLA-4 therapy was permitted, and checkpoint inhibitors had been received by around 39% of dose-escalation patients.

The investigation overall reported the following: The antigen specificity of the peripheral T cells that underwent clonal expansion was not determined. Low levels of normalized T-cell clonal expansion were also seen in some patients who did not respond. Clonal expansion of both CD4+ and CD8+ blood T cells was observed from baseline to week 6 at doses 0.1 to 3.0 mg/kg. In the 0.1-3.0 mg/kg groups, partial responders had among the lowest normalized peripheral clonal expansion, particularly in CD8+ T cells. After ivuxolimab, expanded clones were on average more numerous among CD8+ T cells than among CD4+ T cells.

Genomic DNA was isolated from the sorted cells so that the TCRbeta CDR3 region could be sequenced. TCRbeta CDR3 regions were sequenced using the immunoSEQ Assay. The source is immuneACCESS, and TCRdb retained only in-frame sequences with V and J called. Part of the clones is not carried over; for the studies checked, unresolved V genes explain less than half of this, and the remainder is unexplained. The sample profile shows tens of thousands of clones; under 95% of them were found once. 0.4% to 0.55% of the sample belongs to the ten largest clones. The germline V gene (reference sequence) yields GTSNPN for CDR1 and SVGIG for CDR2. V gives up 0 bases and J gives up 10 bases, and the segment between their germline ends measures 9 bases. From cysteine to phenylalanine, the CDR3 is 12 amino acids long. The DNA shown is the 36-base CDR3, in frame from base 1.

This receptor was taken from an adult with an advanced solid tumor such as melanoma, head and neck, liver or kidney cancer. Sequencing used CD4+ or CD8+ T cells sorted from blood, obtained in a trial of the OX40 agonist ivuxolimab. The rearrangement joined TRBV30 to TRBJ1-4; the D gene assignment is ambiguous. The sequenced DNA: TGTGCCTGGAGTGTTGGGTTGGGAAAACTGTTTTTT. Its translation reads: CAWSVGLGKLFF.